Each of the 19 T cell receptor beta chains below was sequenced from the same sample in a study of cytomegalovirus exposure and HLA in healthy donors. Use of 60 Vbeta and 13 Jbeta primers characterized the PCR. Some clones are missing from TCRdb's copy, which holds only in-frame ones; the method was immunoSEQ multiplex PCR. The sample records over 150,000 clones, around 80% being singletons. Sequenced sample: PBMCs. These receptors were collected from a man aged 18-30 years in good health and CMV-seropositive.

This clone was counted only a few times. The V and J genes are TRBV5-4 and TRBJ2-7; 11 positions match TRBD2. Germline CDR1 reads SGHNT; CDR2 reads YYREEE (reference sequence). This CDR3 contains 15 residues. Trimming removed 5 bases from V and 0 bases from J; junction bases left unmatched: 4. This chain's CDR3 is CASSPGLAVSYEQYF. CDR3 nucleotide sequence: TGTGCCAGCAGTCCGGGACTAGCGGTCTCCTACGAGCAGTACTTC.

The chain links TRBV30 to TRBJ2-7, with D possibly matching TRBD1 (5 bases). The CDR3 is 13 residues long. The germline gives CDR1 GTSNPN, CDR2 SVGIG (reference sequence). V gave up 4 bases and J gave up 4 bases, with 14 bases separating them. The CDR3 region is CAWIVPGSYEQYF. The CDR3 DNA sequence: TGTGCCTGGATAGTCCCAGGGTCGTACGAGCAGTACTTC.

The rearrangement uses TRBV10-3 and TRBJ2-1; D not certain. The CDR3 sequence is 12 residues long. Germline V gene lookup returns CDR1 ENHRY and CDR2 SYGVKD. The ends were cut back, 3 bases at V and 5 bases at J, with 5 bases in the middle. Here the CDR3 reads CAISDSDNEQFF. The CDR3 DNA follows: TGTGCCATCAGTGACAGTGACAATGAGCAGTTCTTC.

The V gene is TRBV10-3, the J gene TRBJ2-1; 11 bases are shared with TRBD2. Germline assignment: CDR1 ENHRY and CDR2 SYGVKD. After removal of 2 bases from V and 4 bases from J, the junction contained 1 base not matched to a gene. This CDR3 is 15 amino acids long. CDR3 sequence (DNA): TGTGCCATCAGTGAGGGACTAGCGGGTTACAATGAGCAGTTCTTC. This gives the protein CAISEGLAGYNEQFF.

This chain's CDR3 is CASSDAGGGTDTQYF. The CDR3 region has the DNA TGTGCCAGCAGTGACGCGGGAGGGGGCACAGATACGCAGTATTTT. The V call is TRBV6-4, the J call TRBJ2-3; 9 bases are a match to TRBD2. The junction had 1 base not matched to a gene; V was cut back by 2 bases and J by 1 base. The CDR3 sequence is 15 residues long. CDR1 is MRHNA and CDR2 is SNTAGT in the germline V gene.

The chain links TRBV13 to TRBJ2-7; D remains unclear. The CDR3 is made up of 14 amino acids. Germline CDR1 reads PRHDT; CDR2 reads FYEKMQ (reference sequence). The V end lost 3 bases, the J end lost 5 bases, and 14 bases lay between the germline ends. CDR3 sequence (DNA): TGTGCCAGCAGCTTTTCTGACCTGGAGAACGAGCAGTACTTC. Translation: CASSFSDLENEQYF.

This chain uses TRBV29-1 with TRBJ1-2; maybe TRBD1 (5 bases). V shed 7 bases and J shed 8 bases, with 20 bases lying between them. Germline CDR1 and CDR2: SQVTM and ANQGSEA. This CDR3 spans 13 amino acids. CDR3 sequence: CSARDGGMGGYTF. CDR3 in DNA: TGCAGCGCCAGAGATGGGGGGATGGGCGGCTACACCTTC.

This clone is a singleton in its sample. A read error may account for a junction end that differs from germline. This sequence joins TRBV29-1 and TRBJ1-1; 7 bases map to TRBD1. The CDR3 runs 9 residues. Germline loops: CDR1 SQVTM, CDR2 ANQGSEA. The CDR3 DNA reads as TGCAGCGCTTACGAAGGGGGCATCTTT. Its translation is CSAYEGGIF.

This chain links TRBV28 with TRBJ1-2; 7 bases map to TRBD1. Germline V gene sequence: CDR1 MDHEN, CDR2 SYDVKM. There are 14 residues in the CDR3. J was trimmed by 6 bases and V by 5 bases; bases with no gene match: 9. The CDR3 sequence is CASSLGPGTDGYTF. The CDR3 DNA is TGTGCCAGCAGTCTAGGCCCCGGGACAGATGGCTACACCTTC.

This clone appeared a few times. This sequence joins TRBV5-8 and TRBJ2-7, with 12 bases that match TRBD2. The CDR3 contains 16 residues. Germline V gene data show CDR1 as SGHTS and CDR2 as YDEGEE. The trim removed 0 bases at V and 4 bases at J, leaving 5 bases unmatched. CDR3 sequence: CASSLDFTSGRYEQYF. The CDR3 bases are TGTGCCAGCAGCTTGGATTTTACTAGCGGGAGGTACGAGCAGTACTTC.

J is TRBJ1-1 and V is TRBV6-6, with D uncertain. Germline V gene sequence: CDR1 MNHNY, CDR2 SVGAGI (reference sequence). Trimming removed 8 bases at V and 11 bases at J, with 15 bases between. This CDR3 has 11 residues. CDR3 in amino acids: CASSNEVKAFF. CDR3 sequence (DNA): TGTGCCAGCTCCAACGAGGTCAAGGCTTTCTTT.

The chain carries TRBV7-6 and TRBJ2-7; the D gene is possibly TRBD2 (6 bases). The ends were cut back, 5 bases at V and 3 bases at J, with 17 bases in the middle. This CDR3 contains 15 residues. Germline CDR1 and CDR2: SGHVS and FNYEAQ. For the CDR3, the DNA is TGTGCCAGCAGCACCATGGGGGGTTTCGACTACGAGCAGTACTTC. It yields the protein CASSTMGGFDYEQYF.

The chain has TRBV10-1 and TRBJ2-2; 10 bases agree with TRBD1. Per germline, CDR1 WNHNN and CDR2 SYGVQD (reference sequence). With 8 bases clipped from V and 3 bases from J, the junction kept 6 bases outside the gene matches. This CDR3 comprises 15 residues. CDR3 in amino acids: CASGPGTGDTGELFF. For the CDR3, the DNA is TGCGCCAGCGGCCCCGGGACAGGGGACACCGGGGAGCTGTTTTTT.

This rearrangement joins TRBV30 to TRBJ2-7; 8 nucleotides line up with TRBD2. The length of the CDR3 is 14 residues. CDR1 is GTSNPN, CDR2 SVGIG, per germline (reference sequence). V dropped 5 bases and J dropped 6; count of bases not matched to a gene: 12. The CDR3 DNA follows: TGTGCCTGGGGGCGTCTCGGGCGGGGGGTCGAGCAGTACTTC. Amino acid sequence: CAWGRLGRGVEQYF.

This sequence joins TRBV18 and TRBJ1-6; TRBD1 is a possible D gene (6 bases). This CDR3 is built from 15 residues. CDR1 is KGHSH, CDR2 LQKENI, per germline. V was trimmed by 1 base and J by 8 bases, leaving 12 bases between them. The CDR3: CASSPQPGHDSPLHF. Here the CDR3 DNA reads TGTGCCAGCTCACCACAGCCGGGACATGATTCACCCCTCCACTTT.

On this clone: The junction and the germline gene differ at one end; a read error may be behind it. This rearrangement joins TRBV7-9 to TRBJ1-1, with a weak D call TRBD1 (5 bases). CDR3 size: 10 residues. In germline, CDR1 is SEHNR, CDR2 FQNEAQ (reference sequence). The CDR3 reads CSSSLVQGHF. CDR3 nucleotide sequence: TGTTCCAGCAGCTTAGTGCAGGGCCACTTT. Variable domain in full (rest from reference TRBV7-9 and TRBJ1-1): DTGVSQNPRHKITKRGQNVTFRCDPISEHNRLYWYRQTLGQGPEFLTYFQNEAQLEKSRLLSDRFSAERPKGSFSTLEIQRTEQGDSAMYLCSSSLVQGHFGQGTRLTVV.

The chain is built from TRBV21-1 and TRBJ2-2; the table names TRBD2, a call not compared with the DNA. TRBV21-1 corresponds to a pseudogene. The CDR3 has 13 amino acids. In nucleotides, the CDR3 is TGTGCCAGCAGAACCCATAAAGAGGAGGAGCTGTTTTTT. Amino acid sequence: CASRTHKEEELFF.

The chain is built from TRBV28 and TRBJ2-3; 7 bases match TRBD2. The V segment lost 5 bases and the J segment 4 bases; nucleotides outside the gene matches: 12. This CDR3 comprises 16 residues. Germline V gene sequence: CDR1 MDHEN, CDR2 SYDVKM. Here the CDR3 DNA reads TGTGCCAGCAGTGGGGGTATAGGGCGGGAGTCAGATACGCAGTATTTT. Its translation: CASSGGIGRESDTQYF.

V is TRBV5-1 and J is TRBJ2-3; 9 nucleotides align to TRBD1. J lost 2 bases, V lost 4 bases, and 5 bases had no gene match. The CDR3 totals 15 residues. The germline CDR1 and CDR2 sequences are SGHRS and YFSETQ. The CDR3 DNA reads TGCGCCAGCAGCCTTGACAGGGGGAACACAGATACGCAGTATTTT. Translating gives CASSLDRGNTDTQYF.